Following are 21 T cell receptor beta chains from one sample sequenced in a study of blood T cell repertoires in COVID-19. Assay used: immunoSEQ multiplex PCR; TCRdb lists only in-frame clones, some missing. The data show 650,000 to 800,000 clones, about 90% seen once. The specimen was peripheral blood. Source of these receptors: a woman younger than 30 with acute or convalescent COVID-19.

This chain connects TRBV9 to TRBJ1-2, with 7 bases matching TRBD1. The germline gives CDR1 SGDLS, CDR2 YYNGEE. This CDR3 comprises 12 residues. V was pared by 3 bases and J by 8 bases, with 4 bases of the junction left unmatched. CDR3 in amino acids: CASSARGGGYTF. CDR3 nucleotide sequence: TGTGCCAGCAGCGCAAGAGGGGGCGGCTACACCTTC.

The chain couples TRBV25-1 to TRBJ1-2, with no clear D. V lost 4 bases, J lost 0 bases, and 9 bases lay in between. The CDR3 length is 14 residues. The germline V gene has CDR1 MGHDK and CDR2 SYGVNS. The CDR3 is CASSVGATNYGYTF. In DNA form, the CDR3 reads TGTGCCAGCAGTGTGGGAGCCACTAACTATGGCTACACCTTC.

The chain carries TRBV28 and TRBJ1-5, with 7 bases that match TRBD1. Losses at the gene ends were 6 bases for V and 7 bases for J; bases not matched to a gene: 9. The V gene's germline CDR1 is MDHEN and CDR2 SYDVKM. The CDR3 has 14 amino acids. This CDR3 is CASRFTGEGQPQHF. CDR3 nucleotides: TGTGCCAGCAGGTTTACAGGGGAAGGACAGCCCCAGCATTTT.

This clone has a single count. The rearrangement uses TRBV9 and TRBJ2-2, with D possibly matching TRBD2 (5 bases). The CDR3 runs 14 residues. Germline assignment: CDR1 SGDLS and CDR2 YYNGEE. V shed 5 bases and J shed 1 base, with 9 bases lying between them. The CDR3 DNA reads TGTGCCAGCAGGGCCGGGGAGAACACCGGGGAGCTGTTTTTT. Residues: CASRAGENTGELFF.

The rearrangement uses TRBV28 and TRBJ2-7, with 7 bases matching TRBD2. CDR1 is MDHEN, CDR2 SYDVKM, per germline. The CDR3 runs 15 residues. Trimming took 7 bases from V and 2 from J; bases not matched to a gene: 11. Written as DNA, the CDR3 is TGTGCCAGCACCCCCCCGGGGAGGGTGGCCTACGAGCAGTACTTC. This translates into CASTPPGRVAYEQYF. The whole variable domain, remainder taken from reference TRBV28 and TRBJ2-7, is DVKVTQSSRYLVKRTGEKVFLECVQDMDHENMFWYRQDPGLGLRLIYFSYDVKMKEKGDIPEGYSVSREKKERFSLILESASTNQTSMYLCASTPPGRVAYEQYFGPGTRLTVT.

V gene TRBV5-1 combines with J gene TRBJ2-7, with 9 bases that match TRBD2. Germline V gives CDR1 SGHRS, CDR2 YFSETQ. V dropped 4 bases and J dropped 2; count of bases not matched to a gene: 10. The CDR3 covers 16 residues. The CDR3 DNA reads as TGCGCCAGCAGCCCCCCCGGGTTAGCGGGGGCCTACGAGCAGTACTTC. Its protein product is CASSPPGLAGAYEQYF. Variable domain in full (rest from reference TRBV5-1 and TRBJ2-7): KAGVTQTPRYLIKTRGQQVTLSCSPISGHRSVSWYQQTPGQGLQFLFEYFSETQRNKGNFPGRFSGRQFSNSRSEMNVSTLELGDSALYLCASSPPGLAGAYEQYFGPGTRLTVT.

The J gene is TRBJ1-4, the V gene TRBV5-1; perhaps TRBD1 as D (6 bases). Germline loops: CDR1 SGHRS, CDR2 YFSETQ. The V end lost 4 bases, the J end lost 7 bases, and 26 bases lay between the germline ends. This CDR3 has 18 amino acids. The CDR3 sequence: CASSKAGAGALRIEKLFF. DNA for the CDR3: TGCGCCAGCAGCAAGGCCGGCGCGGGGGCCCTCAGGATTGAAAAACTGTTTTTT.

The chain combines TRBV6-5 with TRBJ2-7, with D possibly matching TRBD2 (5 bases). The germline V gene has CDR1 MNHEY and CDR2 SVGAGI. The CDR3 has 14 residues. V was trimmed by 7 bases and J by 6 bases, leaving 19 bases between them. CDR3 in amino acids: CASTGVLPSSEQYF. The DNA for the CDR3 is TGTGCCAGCACCGGGGTCCTCCCGTCGAGCGAGCAGTACTTC.

V and J are TRBV27 and TRBJ1-5; tentatively, D is TRBD1 (6 bases). The V end was cut by 6 bases, the J end by 0 bases, with 15 bases between. CDR1 and CDR2 from the germline V gene are MNHEY and SMNVEV (reference sequence). There are 16 residues in the CDR3. The CDR3 protein is CASSLGGAYSNQPQHF. DNA for the CDR3: TGTGCCAGCAGCCTTGGGGGGGCTTATAGCAATCAGCCCCAGCATTTT.

This chain connects TRBV5-1 to TRBJ2-2; 8 bases align to TRBD2. Germline CDR1 is SGHRS and CDR2 is YFSETQ. With 7 bases clipped from V and 4 bases from J, the junction kept 6 bases outside the gene matches. The CDR3 runs 14 residues. The CDR3 nucleotides read TGCGCCAGCCTCCGGGAGGGACCCACCGGGGAGCTGTTTTTT. Protein: CASLREGPTGELFF.

This chain links TRBV9 with TRBJ1-1; 7 nucleotides match TRBD1. The length of the CDR3 is 16 residues. V lost 4 bases, J lost 1 base, and 10 bases stayed unmatched. Germline CDR1 SGDLS, CDR2 YYNGEE. The CDR3 here is CASSPWGAGGNTEAFF. The CDR3 DNA sequence: TGTGCCAGCAGCCCATGGGGGGCAGGGGGGAACACTGAAGCTTTCTTT.

The chain has TRBV3-1 (or the pseudogene TRBV3-2) and TRBJ2-7; 8 bases agree with TRBD2. Germline-derived CDR1 and CDR2 are LGHDT and YNNKEL (reference sequence). The trim removed 4 bases at V and 1 base at J, leaving 9 bases unmatched. The CDR3 consists of 16 residues. The CDR3 coding sequence is TGTGCCAGCAGCCGGATCCGCGGGGGGTTGTCCTACGAGCAGTACTTC. It is translated as CASSRIRGGLSYEQYF.

The V call is TRBV19, the J call TRBJ2-1, with D tentatively TRBD2 (7 bases). CDR1 is LNHDA and CDR2 is SQIVND in the germline V gene (reference sequence). The V end lost 7 bases, the J end lost 1 base, and 14 bases lay between the germline ends. This CDR3 has 15 amino acids. The CDR3 nucleotides are TGTGCCAGTACCCTGGGGGGGGCTTCCTACAATGAGCAGTTCTTC. Protein product: CASTLGGASYNEQFF.

The chain employs TRBV19 and TRBJ2-1; 12 positions match TRBD2. V was clipped by 5 bases and J by 7 bases; unmatched bases: 9. Germline assignment: CDR1 LNHDA and CDR2 SQIVND (reference sequence). The CDR3 is made up of 16 amino acids. CDR3 sequence reads: CASSPPLAGGVNEQFF. The DNA of the CDR3 is TGTGCCAGTAGTCCCCCCCTAGCGGGGGGGGTTAATGAGCAGTTCTTC.

The J gene is TRBJ2-4, the V gene TRBV5-5, with D unclear. The germline V gene has CDR1 SGHKS and CDR2 YYEKEE (reference sequence). V was cut by 0 bases and J by 0 bases, with 10 bases left in between. The CDR3 length is 16 residues. This chain's CDR3 is CASSLAPLLAKNIQYF. The CDR3 region has the DNA TGTGCCAGCAGCTTGGCGCCGTTACTAGCCAAAAACATTCAGTACTTC.

This clone appeared a single time. The chain joins TRBV30 to TRBJ1-1; 7 bases agree with TRBD1. The CDR3 consists of 13 residues. Germline CDR1 GTSNPN, CDR2 SVGIG (reference sequence). The CDR3 loop reads CGGLHRGHTEAFF. The DNA of the CDR3 is TGTGGAGGTCTCCATAGGGGGCACACTGAAGCTTTCTTT.

The chain joins TRBV10-2 to TRBJ1-1; 8 bases agree with TRBD1. V dropped 4 bases and J dropped 0; count of bases not matched to a gene: 4. The CDR3 is 15 residues long. CDR1 and CDR2 (germline): WSHSY, SAAADI. CDR3 bases: TGCGCCAGCAGTGGGGACAGGCCCATGAACACTGAAGCTTTCTTT. Residues: CASSGDRPMNTEAFF.

J is TRBJ2-3 and V is TRBV7-6; tentative D call: TRBD2 (7 bases). The CDR3 spans 15 residues. The V end lost 2 bases, the J end lost 5 bases, and 14 bases lay between the germline ends. The V gene's germline CDR1 is SGHVS and CDR2 FNYEAQ. CDR3 region: CASSLLGGAVDTQYF. In DNA form, the CDR3 reads TGTGCCAGCAGCTTATTAGGGGGGGCCGTAGATACGCAGTATTTT.

Remarks on this clone: The same CDR3 is also encoded by other DNA sequences in this sample. This chain connects TRBV9 to TRBJ1-1; D unresolved. CDR1 and CDR2 from the germline V gene are SGDLS and YYNGEE. The CDR3 consists of 14 residues. The V and J ends lost 0 bases and 4 bases respectively, with 10 bases between them. In DNA, the CDR3 is TGTGCCAGCAGCGTAGGAGGTGGAGGCACTGAAGCTTTCTTT. This gives the protein CASSVGGGGTEAFF.

The genes are TRBV27 and TRBJ2-1; 7 bases are a match to TRBD2. V trimming: 2 bases; J trimming: 4 bases; junction bases outside the gene matches: 2. This CDR3 has 14 amino acids. Germline CDR1 reads MNHEY; CDR2 reads SMNVEV (reference sequence). The CDR3 DNA reads as TGTGCCAGCAGTTTAGGGGGGGGTTACAATGAGCAGTTCTTC. This gives the protein CASSLGGGYNEQFF.

CDR3 nucleotide sequence: TGTGCCAGCACTACGTCCCTTATTGGAGGCAAAAACATTCAGTACTTC. It specifies CASTTSLIGGKNIQYF. The chain uses TRBV2 and TRBJ2-4; tentatively, D is TRBD2 (5 bases). The CDR3 runs to 16 residues. Germline V gene data show CDR1 as SNHLY and CDR2 as FYNNEI. Trimming took off 7 bases at V and 3 bases at J, with 19 bases between the two ends.